The clone carrying this T cell receptor beta chain was seen only once. Trimming shortened V by 1 base and J by 0 bases, and 6 bases separated the two germline ends. Germline values: CDR1 LGHNA, CDR2 YSLEER. The CDR3 loop spans 15 amino acids. The sample comes from a study of blood T cell repertoires in COVID-19. Study as a whole: The United States, Italy and Spain were the sources of the acute and convalescent COVID-19 samples. PBMCs, B-cell-depleted T cells, or T cells were the source of the cDNA or gDNA that made up the material.

As processed by the authors: Estimates of nucleated cell counts were drawn from the amplification of reference gene primers. Profiling relied on immunoSEQ multiplex PCR, and the TCRdb table lists in-frame clones only, not all of them. V, J and clone size reflect that table, while D and trimming were determined from the DNA. The repertoire holds fewer than 250,000 clones, with 70% to 90% as singletons. Seattle's cohort entered during active infection and was followed longitudinally. The TCR originated in a man in his fifties or sixties with COVID-19, enrolled during active disease. This chain joins TRBV4-3 and TRBJ1-4; D uncertain. Sample: peripheral blood. CDR3 residues: CASSQARPTNEKLFF. The DNA of the CDR3 is TGCGCCAGCAGCCAAGCTAGGCCAACTAATGAAAAACTGTTTTTT.